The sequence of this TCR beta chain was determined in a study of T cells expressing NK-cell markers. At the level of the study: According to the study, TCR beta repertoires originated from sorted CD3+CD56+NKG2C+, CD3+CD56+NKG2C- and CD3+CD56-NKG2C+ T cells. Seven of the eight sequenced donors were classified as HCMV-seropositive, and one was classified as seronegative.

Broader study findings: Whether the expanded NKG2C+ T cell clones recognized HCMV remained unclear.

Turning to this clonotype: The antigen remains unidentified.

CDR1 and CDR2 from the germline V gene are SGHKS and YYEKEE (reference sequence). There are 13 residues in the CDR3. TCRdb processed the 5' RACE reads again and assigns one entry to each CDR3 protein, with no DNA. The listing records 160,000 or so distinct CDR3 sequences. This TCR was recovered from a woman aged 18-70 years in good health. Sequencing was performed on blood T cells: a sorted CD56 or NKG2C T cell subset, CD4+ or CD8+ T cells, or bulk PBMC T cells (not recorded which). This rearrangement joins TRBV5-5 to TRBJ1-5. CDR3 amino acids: CASRPYSNQPQHF.